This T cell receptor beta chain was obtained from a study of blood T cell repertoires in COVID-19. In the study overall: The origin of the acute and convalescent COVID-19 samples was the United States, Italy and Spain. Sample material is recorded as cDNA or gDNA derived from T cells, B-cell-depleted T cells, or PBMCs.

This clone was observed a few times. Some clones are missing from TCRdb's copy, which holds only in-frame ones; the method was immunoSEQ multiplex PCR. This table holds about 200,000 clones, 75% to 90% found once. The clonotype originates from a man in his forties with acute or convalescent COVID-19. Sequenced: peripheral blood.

CDR3 sequence reads: CASSESETYEQYF. The CDR3 bases are TGCGCCAGCAGTGAGTCTGAGACCTACGAGCAGTACTTC. V gene TRBV10-1 combines with J gene TRBJ2-7, with unresolved D. The CDR3 is 13 residues long. Trimming pared 0 bases from V and 2 bases from J, leaving 5 bases between. The germline V gene has CDR1 WNHNN and CDR2 SYGVQD (reference sequence).